Listed below are T cell receptor beta chains from one sample, sequenced in a study of blood T cell repertoires in COVID-19. Data came from immunoSEQ multiplex PCR; TCRdb stores just in-frame clones and leaves some out. The sample holds 430,000 or so clones, around 90% seen once. Sequencing was done on a sample of peripheral blood. Source of these receptors: a man aged 18 to 35 with COVID-19, enrolled during active disease. CDR3s include the opening cysteine and the closing phenylalanine or tryptophan. D genes are given only for firm matches. Clone sizes are given selectively: once, few, many, or a class where the clone is expanded.

v_call,clone_size,d_call,j_call,cdr3_aa,cdr3_nt
TRBV28,NA,TRBD1,TRBJ1-4,CASSTQGAGNEKLFF,TGTGCCAGCAGTACCCAGGGGGCCGGTAATGAAAAACTGTTTTTT
TRBV7-9,NA,NA,TRBJ2-3,CASSLDYADTQYF,TGTGCCAGCAGCTTAGACTATGCAGATACGCAGTATTTT
TRBV18,NA,TRBD1,TRBJ1-5,CASSPNDRGFQPQHF,TGTGCCAGCTCACCAAACGACAGGGGGTTTCAGCCCCAGCATTTT
TRBV7-9,NA,TRBD1,TRBJ2-5,CASSQGTGGAQETQYF,TGTGCCAGCAGCCAAGGGACAGGGGGGGCCCAAGAGACCCAGTACTTC
TRBV7-9,NA,TRBD1,TRBJ2-2,CASSSGTESTGELFF,TGTGCCAGCAGCTCCGGGACAGAGAGCACCGGGGAGCTGTTTTTT
TRBV5-4,NA,NA,TRBJ1-4,CASSLVPGEKLFF,TGTGCCAGCAGCTTGGTGCCCGGGGAAAAACTGTTTTTT
TRBV3-1/TRBV3-2,NA,NA,TRBJ1-1,CASRGGTEAFF,TGTGCCAGCCGAGGGGGAACTGAAGCTTTCTTT
TRBV19,NA,NA,TRBJ2-1,CASSQRGTDYYNEQFF,TGTGCCAGTAGCCAACGAGGGACTGACTACTACAATGAGCAGTTCTTC
TRBV30,NA,TRBD1,TRBJ1-2,CASTGQLFYGYTF,TGTGCCAGTACGGGACAGCTATTCTATGGCTACACCTTC
TRBV6-5,NA,NA,TRBJ2-7,CASRDSQGSKQYF,TGTGCCAGCAGAGACTCCCAGGGAAGCAAGCAGTACTTC
TRBV12-3/TRBV12-4,NA,NA,TRBJ2-6,CASGQSGANVLTF,TGTGCCAGCGGACAGTCTGGGGCCAACGTCCTGACTTTC
TRBV30,NA,NA,TRBJ1-1,CAWSWGRGGTEAFF,TGTGCCTGGAGCTGGGGGAGGGGAGGTACTGAAGCTTTCTTT
TRBV18,NA,TRBD1,TRBJ2-5,CASSPDRGPGETQYF,TGTGCCAGCTCACCCGACAGGGGGCCGGGAGAGACCCAGTACTTC
TRBV12-3/TRBV12-4,NA,NA,TRBJ2-7,CASSLAYAREQYF,TGTGCCAGCAGTTTGGCCTACGCCAGGGAGCAGTACTTC
TRBV5-1,once,TRBD2,TRBJ2-2,CASSTGRGLVTGELFF,TGCGCCAGCAGCACCGGTCGGGGACTAGTCACCGGGGAGCTGTTTTTT
TRBV2,NA,TRBD1,TRBJ2-7,CASARGLLGEQYF,TGTGCCAGCGCCAGGGGGCTACTTGGCGAGCAGTACTTC
TRBV5-1,NA,TRBD1,TRBJ2-1,CASSLMWGQDEQFF,TGCGCCAGCAGCTTGATGTGGGGACAGGATGAGCAGTTCTTC
TRBV14,NA,NA,TRBJ1-2,CASSQEWAKDGYTF,TGTGCCAGCAGCCAAGAGTGGGCCAAAGATGGCTACACCTTC
TRBV7-9,NA,NA,TRBJ2-5,CASRQTTGKGGETQYF,TGTGCCAGCAGACAGACTACAGGGAAAGGAGGCGAGACCCAGTACTTC
TRBV5-5,NA,NA,TRBJ2-7,CASSLVRAPYEQYF,TGTGCCAGCAGCTTGGTGAGGGCCCCCTACGAGCAGTACTTC
TRBV4-1,once,TRBD2,TRBJ2-5,CASSLGTSQETQYF,TGCGCCAGCAGCCTCGGGACTAGCCAAGAGACCCAGTACTTC
TRBV5-5,NA,NA,TRBJ2-3,CASSLVSGTDTQYF,TGTGCCAGCAGCTTGGTGTCCGGCACAGATACGCAGTATTTT
TRBV7-2,NA,NA,TRBJ1-2,CASSPQKQDAYGYTF,TGTGCCAGCAGCCCGCAAAAACAGGACGCCTATGGCTACACCTTC
TRBV5-4,NA,NA,TRBJ2-7,CASSPRGASYEQYF,TGTGCCAGCAGCCCTCGGGGGGCTAGCTACGAGCAGTACTTC
TRBV20-1,once,NA,TRBJ2-5,CSAREWETQYF,TGCAGTGCTAGGGAGTGGGAGACCCAGTACTTC